The rows below give T cell receptor beta chains drawn from one sample of a study of cytomegalovirus exposure and HLA in healthy donors. Repertoires were generated with immunoSEQ multiplex PCR, while TCRdb's copy carries only in-frame clones and drops some. The table lists 100,000 to 150,000 clones, roughly three quarters of them singletons. The sequencing input was PBMCs. The source of these receptors is a young woman in good health and CMV-seronegative. CDR3s include the opening cysteine and the closing phenylalanine or tryptophan. The order of the fields is D gene, V gene, clone size, J gene, CDR3 protein, CDR3 DNA. A D gene is named only where the DNA matches it firmly. Only part of the rows carry a size: once, few, many, or a class if the clone is expanded.

TRBD1,TRBV2,few,TRBJ1-1,CASSEEQGATEAFF,TGTGCCAGCAGTGAGGAACAGGGGGCCACTGAAGCTTTCTTT
TRBD1,TRBV19,NA,TRBJ1-1,CATYPRDRGREAFF,TGTGCCACTTATCCCCGGGACAGGGGGCGTGAAGCTTTCTTT
NA,TRBV30,NA,TRBJ2-7,CAWTPGRELEQYF,TGTGCCTGGACCCCAGGACGGGAGCTCGAGCAGTACTTC
TRBD2,TRBV19,NA,TRBJ2-1,CASSPMAGDSNEQFF,TGTGCCAGTAGTCCCATGGCGGGAGACAGCAATGAGCAGTTCTTC
NA,TRBV30,NA,TRBJ1-5,CAFQGRSNQPQHF,TGTGCCTTCCAGGGTCGGAGCAATCAGCCCCAGCATTTT
NA,TRBV20-1,NA,TRBJ2-1,CSATLINEQFF,TGCAGTGCTACCCTAATAAATGAGCAGTTCTTC
TRBD1,TRBV29-1,NA,TRBJ2-1,CSAAGQESSYNEQFF,TGCAGCGCCGCGGGACAGGAGAGCTCCTACAATGAGCAGTTCTTC
NA,TRBV21-1,NA,TRBJ1-4,CASSKEGGPKNEKLFF,TGTGCCAGCAGCAAAGAGGGGGGGCCAAAAAATGAAAAACTGTTTTTT
NA,TRBV5-8,once,TRBJ2-3,CASRPTGGNTDTQYF,TGTGCCAGCAGGCCGACAGGCGGAAATACAGATACGCAGTATTTT
NA,TRBV5-5,NA,TRBJ1-5,CASSFWGFNQPQHF,TGTGCCAGCAGCTTTTGGGGCTTTAATCAGCCCCAGCATTTT